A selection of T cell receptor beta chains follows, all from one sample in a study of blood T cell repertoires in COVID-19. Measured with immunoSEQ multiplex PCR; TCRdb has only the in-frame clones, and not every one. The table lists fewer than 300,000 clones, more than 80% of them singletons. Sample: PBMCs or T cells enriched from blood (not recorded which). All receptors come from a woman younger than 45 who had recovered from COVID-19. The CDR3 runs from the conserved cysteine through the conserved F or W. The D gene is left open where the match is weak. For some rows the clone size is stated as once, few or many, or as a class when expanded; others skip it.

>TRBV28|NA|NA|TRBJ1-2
CASSSPPLQAAGYTF
TGTGCCAGCAGTTCCCCCCCGTTACAGGCTGCTGGCTACACCTTC
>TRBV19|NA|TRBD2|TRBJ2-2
CASSSAGTSGAANTGELFF
TGTGCCAGTAGTTCTGCCGGGACTAGCGGGGCCGCGAACACCGGGGAGCTGTTTTTT
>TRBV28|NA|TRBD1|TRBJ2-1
CASSSGQGAYNEQFF
TGTGCCAGCAGTTCCGGACAGGGGGCCTACAATGAGCAGTTCTTC
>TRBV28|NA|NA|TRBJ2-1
CASSLGFSTINNEQFF
TGTGCCAGCAGTTTAGGCTTTTCAACGATCAACAATGAGCAGTTCTTC
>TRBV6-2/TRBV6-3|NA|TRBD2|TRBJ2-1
CASSPRGLAGSNEQFF
TGTGCCAGCAGCCCACGTGGACTAGCGGGAAGCAATGAGCAGTTCTTC
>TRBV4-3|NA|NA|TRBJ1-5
CASSQAVQVYNQPQHF
TGCGCCAGCAGCCAAGCGGTACAGGTTTACAATCAGCCCCAGCATTTT
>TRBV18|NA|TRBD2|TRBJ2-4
CASSPPAAGAGLRNIQYF
TGTGCCAGCTCACCACCGGCGGCGGGAGCGGGGTTACGGAACATTCAGTACTTC
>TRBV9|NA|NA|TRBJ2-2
CASSASVGTGELFF
TGTGCCAGCAGCGCTAGCGTCGGCACCGGGGAGCTGTTTTTT
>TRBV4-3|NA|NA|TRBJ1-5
CASSQDSQNLQPQHF
TGCGCCAGCAGCCAAGATTCCCAGAATCTTCAGCCCCAGCATTTT
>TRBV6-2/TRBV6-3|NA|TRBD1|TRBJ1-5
CASSYLPDRGYGQPQHF
TGTGCCAGCAGTTACCTTCCGGACAGGGGTTATGGACAGCCCCAGCATTTT
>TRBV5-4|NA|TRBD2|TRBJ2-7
CASSQPSGTFYEQYF
TGTGCCAGCAGCCAGCCTAGCGGGACCTTTTATGAGCAGTACTTC
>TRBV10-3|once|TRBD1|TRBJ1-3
CAISEGDRVSGNTIYF
TGTGCCATCAGTGAGGGAGACAGGGTATCTGGAAACACCATATATTTT
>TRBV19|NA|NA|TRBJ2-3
CASTSTGTDTQYF
TGTGCCAGTACGTCTACAGGGACAGATACGCAGTATTTT
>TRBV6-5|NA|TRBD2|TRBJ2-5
CASSWGLAMETQYF
TGTGCCAGCAGCTGGGGACTAGCGATGGAGACCCAGTACTTC
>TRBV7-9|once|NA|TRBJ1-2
CASSLLDGDYGYTF
TGTGCCAGCAGCTTACTAGACGGAGACTATGGCTACACCTTC
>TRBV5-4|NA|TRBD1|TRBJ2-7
CASSETGGGRSYEQYF
TGTGCCAGCAGCGAAACAGGGGGCGGACGCTCCTACGAGCAGTACTTC
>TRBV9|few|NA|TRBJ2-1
CASSLYNEQFF
TGTGCCAGCAGCCTCTACAATGAGCAGTTCTTC
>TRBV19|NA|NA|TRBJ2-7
CASSITPLVGSYEQYF
TGTGCCAGTAGTATAACGCCGCTAGTTGGATCCTACGAGCAGTACTTC
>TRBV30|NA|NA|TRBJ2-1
CAWSLYSNEQFF
TGTGCCTGGAGCCTCTACTCGAATGAGCAGTTCTTC
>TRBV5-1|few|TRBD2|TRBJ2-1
CASSFRVAGTNEQFF
TGCGCCAGCAGCTTCCGGGTAGCGGGGACCAATGAGCAGTTCTTC
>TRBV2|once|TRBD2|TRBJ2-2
CASIYPGLGDTGELFF
TGTGCCAGCATTTACCCGGGACTAGGCGACACCGGGGAGCTGTTTTTT
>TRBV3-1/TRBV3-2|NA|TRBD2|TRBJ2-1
CASSPRLGGGYNEQFF
TGTGCCAGCAGCCCTCGTCTTGGGGGAGGGTACAATGAGCAGTTCTTC
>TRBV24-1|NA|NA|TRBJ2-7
CATSDIPSGLSSYEQYF
TGTGCCACCAGTGATATCCCGTCGGGACTTAGCTCCTACGAGCAGTACTTC
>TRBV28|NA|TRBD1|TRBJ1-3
CASSLDRVNGNTIYF
TGTGCCAGCAGTTTAGACAGGGTAAATGGAAACACCATATATTTT
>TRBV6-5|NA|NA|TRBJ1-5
CASSLQGRQPQHF
TGTGCCAGCAGTCTACAGGGTAGGCAGCCCCAGCATTTT
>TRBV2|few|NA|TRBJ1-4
CATHREGGGNEKLFF
TGTGCCACCCACCGGGAAGGGGGTGGTAATGAAAAACTGTTTTTT
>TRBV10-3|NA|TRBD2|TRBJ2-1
CAISETSGSSYNEQFF
TGTGCCATCAGTGAAACTAGCGGGAGCTCCTACAATGAGCAGTTCTTC
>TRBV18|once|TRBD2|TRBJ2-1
CASSPGLAGVGNEQFF
TGTGCCAGCTCACCGGGACTAGCGGGAGTAGGGAATGAGCAGTTCTTC
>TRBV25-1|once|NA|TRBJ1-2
CASSEARQALIYGYTF
TGTGCCAGCAGTGAAGCTAGACAGGCCTTAATCTATGGCTACACCTTC